The 16 T cell receptor beta chains in this list originate from one sample, sequenced in a study of blood T cell repertoires in COVID-19. The data were produced by immunoSEQ multiplex PCR, yet TCRdb's version contains in-frame clones alone and is incomplete. The sample has about 360,000 clones, 87% seen once. The material sequenced was PBMCs or T cells enriched from blood (not recorded which). The receptors were sampled from a man aged 40-49 years in a cohort exposed to, infected with or recovered from COVID-19 (not recorded which).

This CDR3 reads CASSLQAGVINEQFF. Here the CDR3 DNA reads TGCGCCAGCAGCTTACAAGCGGGAGTAATCAATGAGCAGTTCTTC. The V gene is TRBV5-1, the J gene TRBJ2-1; 8 bases are shared with TRBD2. V shed 2 bases and J 6 bases; nucleotides not matched to a gene: 7. Germline lookup yields CDR1 SGHRS and CDR2 YFSETQ. The CDR3 totals 15 residues.

This chain uses TRBV10-1 with TRBJ2-3; a possible D gene is TRBD2 (5 bases). Trimming stripped 8 bases from V and 7 bases from J, with 10 bases between. The CDR3 contains 11 residues. Germline CDR1 WNHNN, CDR2 SYGVQD (reference sequence). CDR3 sequence (DNA): TGCGCCAGCGGTTCGGGGAATACGCAGTATTTT. Amino acids: CASGSGNTQYF.

The rearrangement joins TRBV6-5 to TRBJ2-4; possibly TRBD2 for D (5 bases). CDR3 length equals 16 residues. Germline V gene data show CDR1 as MNHEY and CDR2 as SVGAGI. V lost 1 base, J lost 1 base, and 11 bases lay in between. In DNA, the CDR3 is TGTGCCAGCAGTTACTATGTCGGGGAGGCCAAAAACATTCAGTACTTC. Translation: CASSYYVGEAKNIQYF.

The genes are TRBV11-1 and TRBJ1-4; 10 nucleotides line up with TRBD1. The CDR3 is made up of 14 amino acids. The V and J ends lost 3 bases and 8 bases, in that order; junction bases with no gene match: 3. Germline V gene lookup returns CDR1 SGHAT and CDR2 FQDESV (reference sequence). CDR3 protein: CASSLGTGDEKLFF. CDR3 sequence (DNA): TGTGCCAGCAGCTTGGGGACAGGGGACGAAAAACTGTTTTTT. Full variable domain (remainder filled in from reference TRBV11-1 and TRBJ1-4): EAEVAQSPRYKITEKSQAVAFWCDPISGHATLYWYRQILGQGPELLVQFQDESVVDDSQLPKDRFSAERLKGVDSTLKIQPAELGDSAMYLCASSLGTGDEKLFFGSGTQLSVL.

The gene calls are TRBV19 and TRBJ2-3; TRBD2 might be the D (5 bases). Germline CDR1 is LNHDA and CDR2 is SQIVND (reference sequence). The CDR3 has 14 amino acids. Trimming stripped 4 bases from V and 0 bases from J, with 8 bases between. CDR3 amino acids: CASSKRTSTDTQYF. The CDR3 region has the DNA TGTGCCAGTAGTAAACGGACTAGCACAGATACGCAGTATTTT. The variable domain in full, with the rest retrieved from reference TRBV19 and TRBJ2-3, is DGGITQSPKYLFRKEGQNVTLSCEQNLNHDAMYWYRQDPGQGLRLIYYSQIVNDFQKGDIAEGYSVSREKKESFPLTVTSAQKNPTAFYLCASSKRTSTDTQYFGPGTRLTVL.

This chain connects TRBV5-6 to TRBJ1-2; D remains ambiguous. The CDR3 sequence is 13 residues long. Germline-derived CDR1 and CDR2 are SGHDT and YYEEEE. V shed 4 bases and J shed 0 bases, with 7 bases lying between them. The CDR3 spells CASSPPTNYGYTF. The CDR3 DNA follows: TGTGCCAGCAGCCCCCCTACTAACTATGGCTACACCTTC.

CDR3 nucleotide sequence: TGTGCCAGCAGCGTAGCTGGGTCAGGGGTCCACACAGATACGCAGTATTTT. It codes for CASSVAGSGVHTDTQYF. V gene TRBV9 combines with J gene TRBJ2-3, with D perhaps matching TRBD1 (6 bases). CDR3 length: 17 residues. Per the germline V gene, CDR1 is SGDLS and CDR2 is YYNGEE. The V and J ends lost 0 bases and 2 bases respectively, with 16 bases between them.

The chain combines TRBV9 with TRBJ2-2; no clear D. Germline CDR1 SGDLS, CDR2 YYNGEE. CDR3 size: 14 residues. V gave up 4 bases and J gave up 4 bases, with 11 bases separating them. The CDR3 here is CASSPLLGTGELFF. CDR3 DNA: TGTGCCAGCAGCCCCCTCCTAGGCACCGGGGAGCTGTTTTTT.

This clone has more than one count but fewer than ten. Other DNA sequences in the same sample also yield this CDR3. The chain is built from TRBV27 and TRBJ2-1; possibly TRBD2 for D (6 bases). Germline CDR1 MNHEY, CDR2 SMNVEV (reference sequence). Trimming took off 2 bases at V and 10 bases at J, with 9 bases between the two ends. This CDR3 spans 12 amino acids. CDR3 coding DNA: TGTGCCAGCAGTTTAGGAGGGAACGAGCAGTTCTTC. This gives the protein CASSLGGNEQFF.

The chain links TRBV5-1 to TRBJ2-1; 7 nucleotides agree with TRBD1. J lost 5 bases, V lost 4 bases, and 6 bases had no gene match. The germline CDR1 and CDR2 sequences are SGHRS and YFSETQ. This CDR3 comprises 14 residues. This CDR3 is CASSLQGTNNEQFF. As DNA, the CDR3 is TGCGCCAGCAGCCTACAGGGGACCAACAATGAGCAGTTCTTC.

The chain links TRBV18 to TRBJ2-1, with 9 bases that match TRBD2. V shed 0 bases, J shed 6 bases, and the junction held 3 bases outside the gene matches. Germline V CDR1 and CDR2: KGHSH, LQKENI. The CDR3 is 15 residues long. CDR3 coding DNA: TGTGCCAGCTCACCACCAGCGGGAGGAGCCAATGAGCAGTTCTTC. It is translated as CASSPPAGGANEQFF.

This sequence joins TRBV30 and TRBJ1-5; D may be TRBD1 (6 bases). This CDR3 is 15 amino acids long. Germline V gives CDR1 GTSNPN, CDR2 SVGIG (reference sequence). The V gene lost 0 bases and the J gene lost 7 bases, with 16 bases spanning the gap. The CDR3 here is CAWSVPVGAGQPQHF. The CDR3 DNA reads TGTGCCTGGAGTGTACCTGTGGGGGCCGGGCAGCCCCAGCATTTT.

V gene TRBV28 combines with J gene TRBJ2-5; TRBD1 agrees at 8 bases. The CDR3 has 13 amino acids. Germline-derived CDR1 and CDR2 are MDHEN and SYDVKM. Unmatched junction bases numbered 3, after V lost 7 bases and J lost 2 bases. The CDR3 bases are TGTGCCAGCAAGAGGACAGGGCAAGAGACCCAGTACTTC. The encoded protein is CASKRTGQETQYF.

This rearrangement joins TRBV19 to TRBJ2-5; 9 nucleotides match TRBD1. The CDR3 sequence is 14 residues long. V was clipped by 3 bases and J by 6 bases; unmatched bases: 5. The germline V gene has CDR1 LNHDA and CDR2 SQIVND (reference sequence). CDR3 nucleotide sequence: TGTGCCAGTAGTATTACAGGGGGCGGGCAGACCCAGTACTTC. It is translated as CASSITGGGQTQYF.

This chain connects TRBV18 to TRBJ1-3; no clear D. Between the trimmed V and J ends, which lost 6 bases and 0 bases, there was a span of 15 bases. This CDR3 region has 16 residues. CDR1 is KGHSH, CDR2 LQKENI, per germline. The CDR3 loop is CASSPARYSSGNTIYF. The CDR3 coding sequence is TGTGCCAGCTCCCCAGCCCGATACTCCTCTGGAAACACCATATATTTT. Combining the CDR3 with reference TRBV18 and TRBJ1-3 gives the whole variable domain NAGVMQNPRHLVRRRGQEARLRCSPMKGHSHVYWYRQLPEEGLKFMVYLQKENIIDESGMPKERFSAEFPKEGPSILRIQQVVRGDSAAYFCASSPARYSSGNTIYFGEGSWLTVV.

CDR3 nucleotides: TGTGCCAGCTCACCGTCTTTGGGACAGCTTTTGAACACTGAAGCTTTCTTT. Protein: CASSPSLGQLLNTEAFF. The chain combines TRBV18 with TRBJ1-1; 7 bases match TRBD1. The V segment lost 3 bases and the J segment 0 bases; nucleotides outside the gene matches: 10. The CDR3 spans 17 residues. Germline V CDR1 and CDR2: KGHSH, LQKENI.